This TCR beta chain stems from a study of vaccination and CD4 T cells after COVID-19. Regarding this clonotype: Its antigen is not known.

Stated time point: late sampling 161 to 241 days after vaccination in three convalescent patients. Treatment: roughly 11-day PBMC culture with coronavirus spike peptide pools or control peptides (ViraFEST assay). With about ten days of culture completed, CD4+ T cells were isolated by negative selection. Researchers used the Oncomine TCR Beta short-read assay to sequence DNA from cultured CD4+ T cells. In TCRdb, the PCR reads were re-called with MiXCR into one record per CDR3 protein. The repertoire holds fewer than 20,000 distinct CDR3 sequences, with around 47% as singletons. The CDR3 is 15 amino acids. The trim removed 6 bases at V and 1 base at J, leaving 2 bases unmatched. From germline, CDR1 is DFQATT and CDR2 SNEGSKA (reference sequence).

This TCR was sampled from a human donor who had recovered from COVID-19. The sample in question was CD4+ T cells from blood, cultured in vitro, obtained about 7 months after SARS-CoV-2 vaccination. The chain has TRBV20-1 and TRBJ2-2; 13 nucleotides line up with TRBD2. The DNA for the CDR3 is TGCAGTGCCACTAGCGGGGGGGAGAACACCGGGGAGCTGTTTTTT. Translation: CSATSGGENTGELFF.